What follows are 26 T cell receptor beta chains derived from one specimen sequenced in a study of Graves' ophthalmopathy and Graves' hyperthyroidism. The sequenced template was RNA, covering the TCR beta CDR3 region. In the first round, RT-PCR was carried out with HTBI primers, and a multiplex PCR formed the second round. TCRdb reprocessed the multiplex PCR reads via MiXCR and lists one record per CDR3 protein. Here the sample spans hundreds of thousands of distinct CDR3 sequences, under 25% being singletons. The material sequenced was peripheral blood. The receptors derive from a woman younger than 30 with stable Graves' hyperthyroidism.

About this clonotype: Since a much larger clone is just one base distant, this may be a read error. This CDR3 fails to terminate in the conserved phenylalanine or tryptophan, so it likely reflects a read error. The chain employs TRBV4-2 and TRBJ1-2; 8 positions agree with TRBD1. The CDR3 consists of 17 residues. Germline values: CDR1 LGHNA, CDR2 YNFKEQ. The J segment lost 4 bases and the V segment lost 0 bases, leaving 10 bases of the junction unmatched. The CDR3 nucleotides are TGTGCCAGCAGCCAAGATGATTGGCAGGGGGCAGGCTATGGCTACACCGTC. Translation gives CASSQDDWQGAGYGYTV.

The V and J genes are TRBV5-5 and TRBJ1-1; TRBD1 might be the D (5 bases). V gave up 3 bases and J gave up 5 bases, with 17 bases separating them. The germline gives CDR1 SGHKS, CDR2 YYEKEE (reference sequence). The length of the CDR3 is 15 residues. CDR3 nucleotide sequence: TGTGCCAGCAGCTGGGACCTTATAAAGGGGACTGAAGCTTTCTTT. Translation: CASSWDLIKGTEAFF.

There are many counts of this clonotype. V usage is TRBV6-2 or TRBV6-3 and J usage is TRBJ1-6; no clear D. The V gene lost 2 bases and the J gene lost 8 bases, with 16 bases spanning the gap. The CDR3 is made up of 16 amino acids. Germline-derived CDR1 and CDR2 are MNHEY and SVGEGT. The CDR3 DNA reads TGTGCCAGCAGTTACGGGTCCGGCAGTGGTTATTCACCCCTCCACTTT. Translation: CASSYGSGSGYSPLHF.

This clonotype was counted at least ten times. The CDR3 DNA reads TGTGCCATCAGTGAGAGACAGGGTGGGAATGAGCAGTTCTTC. Translating it yields CAISERQGGNEQFF. The genes are TRBV10-3 and TRBJ2-1; the match to TRBD1 covers 7 bases. Germline values: CDR1 ENHRY, CDR2 SYGVKD. The ends lost 2 bases at V and 7 bases at J; junction bases unmatched: 5. This CDR3 contains 14 residues.

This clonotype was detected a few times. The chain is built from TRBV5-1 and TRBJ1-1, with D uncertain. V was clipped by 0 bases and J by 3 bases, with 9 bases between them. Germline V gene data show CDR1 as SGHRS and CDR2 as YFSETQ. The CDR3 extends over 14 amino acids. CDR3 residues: CASSLAESDTEAFF. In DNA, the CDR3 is TGCGCCAGCAGCTTGGCCGAGTCGGACACTGAAGCTTTCTTT.

CDR3 DNA sequence: TGTGCCAGCAAAACCGGGACAGACTATGGCTACACCTTC. It translates to CASKTGTDYGYTF. This chain uses TRBV27 with TRBJ1-2, with 7 nucleotides matching TRBD1. The germline CDR1 and CDR2 sequences are MNHEY and SMNVEV (reference sequence). V lost 7 bases to trimming and J lost 3 bases; unmatched junction nucleotides: 5. CDR3 length: 13 residues.

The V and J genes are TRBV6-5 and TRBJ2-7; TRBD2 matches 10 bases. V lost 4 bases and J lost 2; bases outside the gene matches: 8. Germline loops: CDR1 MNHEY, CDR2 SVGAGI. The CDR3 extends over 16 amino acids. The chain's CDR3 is CASSSAGTSATYEQYF. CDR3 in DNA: TGTGCCAGCAGTTCCGCCGGGACTAGCGCGACCTACGAGCAGTACTTC.

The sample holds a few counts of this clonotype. DNA for the CDR3: TGTGCCAGCAGTGGCGCCGGCTCAGGGCCGTACGAGCAGTACTTC. It translates to CASSGAGSGPYEQYF. The V and J genes are TRBV28 and TRBJ2-7; TRBD1 is a possible D gene (5 bases). With 5 bases removed from V and 4 bases from J, the gap between germline ends came to 18 bases. Germline V gene sequence: CDR1 MDHEN, CDR2 SYDVKM. The CDR3 consists of 15 residues.

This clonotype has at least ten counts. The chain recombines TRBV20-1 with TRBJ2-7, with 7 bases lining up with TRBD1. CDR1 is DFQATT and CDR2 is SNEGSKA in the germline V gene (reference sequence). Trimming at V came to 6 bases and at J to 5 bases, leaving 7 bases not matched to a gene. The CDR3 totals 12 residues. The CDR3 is CSANDRVHEQYF. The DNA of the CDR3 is TGCAGTGCCAATGACAGGGTTCACGAGCAGTACTTC.

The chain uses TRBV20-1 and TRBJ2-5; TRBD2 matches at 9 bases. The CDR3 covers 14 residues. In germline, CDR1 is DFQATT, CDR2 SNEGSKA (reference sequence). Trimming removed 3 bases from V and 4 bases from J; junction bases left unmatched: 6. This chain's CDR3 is CSASPAGGPETQYF. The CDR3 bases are TGCAGTGCTAGTCCGGCGGGAGGGCCAGAGACCCAGTACTTC.

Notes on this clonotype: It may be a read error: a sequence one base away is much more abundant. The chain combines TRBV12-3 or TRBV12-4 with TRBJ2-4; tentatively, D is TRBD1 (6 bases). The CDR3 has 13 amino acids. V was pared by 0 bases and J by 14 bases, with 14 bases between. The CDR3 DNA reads TGTGCCAGCAGTTTAGCTGGACAGAACCCGAAGTACTTC. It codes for CASSLAGQNPKYF.

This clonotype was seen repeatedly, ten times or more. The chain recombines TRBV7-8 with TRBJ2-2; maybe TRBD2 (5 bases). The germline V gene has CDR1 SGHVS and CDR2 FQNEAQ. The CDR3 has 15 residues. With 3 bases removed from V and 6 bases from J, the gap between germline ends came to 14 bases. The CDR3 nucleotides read TGTGCCAGCAGCTTCGTCGAGGGAAGGGCCGGGGAGCTGTTTTTT. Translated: CASSFVEGRAGELFF.

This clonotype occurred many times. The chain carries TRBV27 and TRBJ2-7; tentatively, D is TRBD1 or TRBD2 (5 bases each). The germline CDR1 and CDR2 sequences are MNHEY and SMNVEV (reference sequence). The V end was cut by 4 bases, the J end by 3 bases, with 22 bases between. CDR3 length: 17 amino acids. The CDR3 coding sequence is TGTGCCAGCAGTTCTATCGACGAACGAGGGGAGTTCTACGAGCAGTACTTC. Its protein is CASSSIDERGEFYEQYF.

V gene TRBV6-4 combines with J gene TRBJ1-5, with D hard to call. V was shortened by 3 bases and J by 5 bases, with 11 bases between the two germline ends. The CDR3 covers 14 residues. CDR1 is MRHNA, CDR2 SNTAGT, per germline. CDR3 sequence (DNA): TGTGCCAGCAGTGAAGTGGACGGTGATCAGCCCCAGCATTTT. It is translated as CASSEVDGDQPQHF.

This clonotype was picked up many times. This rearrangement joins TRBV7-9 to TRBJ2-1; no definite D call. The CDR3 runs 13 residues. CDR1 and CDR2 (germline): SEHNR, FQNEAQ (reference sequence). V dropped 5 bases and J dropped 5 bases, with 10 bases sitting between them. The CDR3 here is CASSRGAHNEQFF. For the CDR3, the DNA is TGTGCCAGCAGCCGTGGCGCTCACAATGAGCAGTTCTTC. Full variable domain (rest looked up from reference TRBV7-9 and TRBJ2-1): DTGVSQNPRHKITKRGQNVTFRCDPISEHNRLYWYRQTLGQGPEFLTYFQNEAQLEKSRLLSDRFSAERPKGSFSTLEIQRTEQGDSAMYLCASSRGAHNEQFFGPGTRLTVL.

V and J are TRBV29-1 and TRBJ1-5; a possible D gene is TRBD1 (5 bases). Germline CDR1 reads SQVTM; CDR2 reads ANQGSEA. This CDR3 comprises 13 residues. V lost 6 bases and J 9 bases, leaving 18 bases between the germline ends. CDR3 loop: CSVSGTGEGPQHF. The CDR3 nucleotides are TGCAGCGTCTCCGGGACGGGAGAAGGGCCCCAGCATTTT.

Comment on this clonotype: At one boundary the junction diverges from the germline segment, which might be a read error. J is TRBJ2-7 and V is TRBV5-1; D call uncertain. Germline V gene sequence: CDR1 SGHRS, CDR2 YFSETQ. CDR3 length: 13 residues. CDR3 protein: CASHADGSYGQYF. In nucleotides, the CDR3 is TGCGCCAGCCACGCCGACGGTTCCTACGGGCAGTACTTC.

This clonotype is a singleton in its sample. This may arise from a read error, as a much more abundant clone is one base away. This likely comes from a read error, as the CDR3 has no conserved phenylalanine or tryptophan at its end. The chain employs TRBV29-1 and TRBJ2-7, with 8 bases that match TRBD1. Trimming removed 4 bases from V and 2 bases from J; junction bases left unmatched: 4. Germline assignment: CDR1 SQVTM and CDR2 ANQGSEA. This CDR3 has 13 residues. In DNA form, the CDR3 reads TGCAGCGTTGCTGGGACAGGAGCCTACGAGCAGTACTAC. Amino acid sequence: CSVAGTGAYEQYY.

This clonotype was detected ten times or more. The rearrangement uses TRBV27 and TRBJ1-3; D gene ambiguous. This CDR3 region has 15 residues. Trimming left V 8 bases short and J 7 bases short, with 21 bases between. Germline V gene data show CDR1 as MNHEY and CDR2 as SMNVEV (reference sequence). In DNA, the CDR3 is TGTGCCAGCCGAACCGGTCGAACGAGGGATAACACCATATATTTT. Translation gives CASRTGRTRDNTIYF.

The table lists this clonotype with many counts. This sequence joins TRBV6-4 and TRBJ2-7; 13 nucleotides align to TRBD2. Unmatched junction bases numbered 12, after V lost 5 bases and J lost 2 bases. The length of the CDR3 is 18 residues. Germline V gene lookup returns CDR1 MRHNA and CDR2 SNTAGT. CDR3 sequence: CASSRPRTSGSLAYEQYF. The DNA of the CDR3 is TGTGCCAGCAGTCGACCTCGGACTAGCGGGAGTCTAGCCTACGAGCAGTACTTC.

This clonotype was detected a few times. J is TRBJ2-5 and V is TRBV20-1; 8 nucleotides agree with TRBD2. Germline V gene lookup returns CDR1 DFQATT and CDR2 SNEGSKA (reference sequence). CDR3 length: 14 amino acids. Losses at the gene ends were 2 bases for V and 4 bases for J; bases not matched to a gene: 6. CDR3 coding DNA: TGCAGTGCTAGATACCGGGGGGGCGCAGAGACCCAGTACTTC. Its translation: CSARYRGGAETQYF.

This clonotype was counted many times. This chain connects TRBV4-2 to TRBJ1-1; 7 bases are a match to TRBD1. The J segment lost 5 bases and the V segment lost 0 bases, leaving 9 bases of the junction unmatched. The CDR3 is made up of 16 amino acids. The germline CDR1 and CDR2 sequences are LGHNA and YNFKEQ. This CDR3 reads CASSQDVRGGATEAFF. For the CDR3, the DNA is TGTGCCAGCAGCCAAGACGTCAGAGGGGGCGCGACTGAAGCTTTCTTT.

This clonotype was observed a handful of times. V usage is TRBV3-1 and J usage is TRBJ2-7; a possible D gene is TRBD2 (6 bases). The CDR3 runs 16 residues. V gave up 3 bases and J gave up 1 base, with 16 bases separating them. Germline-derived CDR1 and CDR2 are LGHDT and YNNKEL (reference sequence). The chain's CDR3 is CASSQALARVSYEQYF. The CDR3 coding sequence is TGTGCCAGCAGCCAGGCCCTAGCGAGAGTGTCCTACGAGCAGTACTTC.

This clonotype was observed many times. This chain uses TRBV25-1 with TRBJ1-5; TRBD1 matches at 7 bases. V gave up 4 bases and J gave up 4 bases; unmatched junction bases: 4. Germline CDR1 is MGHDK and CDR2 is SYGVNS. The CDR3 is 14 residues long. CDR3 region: CASSASGGNQPQHF. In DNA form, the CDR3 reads TGTGCCAGCAGTGCCTCAGGGGGGAATCAGCCCCAGCATTTT.

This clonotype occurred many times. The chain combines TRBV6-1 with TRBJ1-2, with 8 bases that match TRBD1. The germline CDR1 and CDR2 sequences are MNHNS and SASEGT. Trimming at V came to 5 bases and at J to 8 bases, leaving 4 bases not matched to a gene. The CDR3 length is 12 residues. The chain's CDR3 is CASSRTGIGYTF. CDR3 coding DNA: TGTGCCAGCAGTCGGACAGGGATCGGCTACACCTTC.

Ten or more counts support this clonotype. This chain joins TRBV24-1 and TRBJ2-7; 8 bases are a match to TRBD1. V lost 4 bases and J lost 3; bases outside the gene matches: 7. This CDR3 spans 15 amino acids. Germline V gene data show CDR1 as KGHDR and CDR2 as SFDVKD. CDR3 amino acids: CATSDRTGSIYEQYF. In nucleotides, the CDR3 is TGTGCCACCAGTGACCGGACAGGGTCCATCTACGAGCAGTACTTC.